The T cell receptor (beta chain) under discussion was sequenced for a study of beta chain features in type 1 diabetes. As for the study in general: Analysis included over 90 million sorted cells drawn from all samples. Study-wide points: Compared with healthy donors, patients appeared to share more similar naive, central memory and regulatory TCRB repertoires.

This clone was seen a few times. Its antigen is unknown. This CDR3 comprises 13 residues. The V gene's germline CDR1 is MNHNY and CDR2 SVGAGI (reference sequence). V was trimmed by 6 bases and J by 7 bases, leaving 13 bases between them. As every portion of the isolated RNA was reverse transcribed, the sequencing read expressed TCRB transcripts. Some clones are missing from TCRdb's copy, which holds only in-frame ones; the method was immunoSEQ multiplex PCR. The table shows more than 300,000 clones, with under 8.5% occurring only once. Each sorted population was over 95% pure. This sequence was found in a young woman in good health. Input material: central memory CD4+ T cells from blood. V and J are TRBV6-6 and TRBJ1-3; no firm D call. The CDR3 DNA sequence: TGTGCCAGCAGCCCCTGGGAGGGCAACACCATATATTTT. It encodes CASSPWEGNTIYF.